This note documents a single T cell receptor beta chain sequence. Its antigen is as yet unknown. Germline V gene data show CDR1 as MNHNS and CDR2 as SASEGT. CDR3 length: 16 residues. The V and J ends lost 6 bases and 10 bases, in that order; junction bases with no gene match: 12. This specimen belongs to a study of T cells in Graves' hyperthyroidism and ophthalmopathy. Study information: At the time of initial diagnosis and before any treatment, peripheral blood was collected.

It was RNA transcripts that yielded the amplified TCR beta CDR3 regions. Using the HTBI primer set, a first-round RT-PCR was run on the TCR CDR3. TCRdb redid the calling of the multiplex PCR reads with MiXCR, one entry per CDR3 protein. There are roughly 350,000 distinct CDR3 sequences in the sample; 13% to 15% occur only once, and 15% to 20% lies in the top ten. The study's findings and limits: Among thyroid clonotypes expanded above 0.001, most also appeared in blood. Separating ophthalmopathy from stable hyperthyroidism was achieved by a 13 V-J model.

The chain joins TRBV6-1 to TRBJ1-6, with 10 bases lining up with TRBD1. Material: blood. The origin of this receptor is a young woman with Graves' ophthalmopathy. The chain's CDR3 is CASSPTVGTGVSPLHF. The CDR3 nucleotides are TGTGCCAGCAGCCCCACCGTGGGGACAGGGGTCTCACCCCTCCACTTT.